This TCR beta chain was sequenced during a study of blood T cell repertoires in COVID-19. Study at large: The United States, Italy and Spain were the sources of the acute and convalescent COVID-19 samples.

Germline V gene sequence: CDR1 SGHRS, CDR2 YFSETQ. This CDR3 is 14 amino acids long. V was cut by 0 bases and J by 8 bases, with 9 bases left in between. The authors' processing: Reference gene primer amplification in the assay estimated nucleated cell counts. Here immunoSEQ multiplex PCR was the method, and the copy in TCRdb shows in-frame clones only, minus some. V, J and clone size derive from that table, while D and trimming were established from the DNA sequence. This table has more than 250,000 clones, roughly 85% appearing once. This clonotype was obtained from a man younger than 40 who had recovered from COVID-19. The J gene is TRBJ1-6, the V gene TRBV5-1, with D uncertain. The specimen was PBMCs or T cells enriched from blood (not recorded which). CDR3 sequence reads: CASSLELVDSPLHF. The CDR3, as DNA: TGCGCCAGCAGCTTGGAGCTCGTAGATTCACCCCTCCACTTT.